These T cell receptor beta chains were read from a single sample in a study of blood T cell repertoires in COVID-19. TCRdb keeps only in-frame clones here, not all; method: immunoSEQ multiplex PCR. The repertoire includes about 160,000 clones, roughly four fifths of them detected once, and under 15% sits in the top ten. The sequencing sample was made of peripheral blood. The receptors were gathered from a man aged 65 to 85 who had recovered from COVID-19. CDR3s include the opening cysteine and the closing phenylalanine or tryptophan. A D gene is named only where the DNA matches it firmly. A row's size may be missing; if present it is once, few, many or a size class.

DNA: TGTGCCAGCAGTGAAGGTTGGGCCGGAAGCTCCTACGAGCAGTACTTC
CDR3: CASSEGWAGSSYEQYF
size: -
V: TRBV6-1
J: TRBJ2-7
D: -

DNA: TGTGCCAGCTCACCGACAGGGGAGGCTGGCTACACCTTC
CDR3: CASSPTGEAGYTF
size: -
V: TRBV18
J: TRBJ1-2
D: TRBD1

DNA: TGTGCCAGCAGCCAAGAGAGCGACGGTCCCCCTGGGGCCAACGTCCTGACTTTC
CDR3: CASSQESDGPPGANVLTF
size: -
V: TRBV3-1/TRBV3-2
J: TRBJ2-6
D: -

DNA: TGTGCCAGCAAAAAACAGGGTTCCACCGGGGAGCTGTTTTTT
CDR3: CASKKQGSTGELFF
size: -
V: TRBV6-5
J: TRBJ2-2
D: -

DNA: TGCGCCGGGAACTTCACAGGGTATGGCTACACCTTC
CDR3: CAGNFTGYGYTF
size: -
V: TRBV5-1
J: TRBJ1-2
D: -

DNA: TGTGCCAGCTCACCCAATCAGCGGGCCTCTAGCACAGATACGCAGTATTTT
CDR3: CASSPNQRASSTDTQYF
size: -
V: TRBV18
J: TRBJ2-3
D: -

DNA: TGCGCCAGCAGCCAAGACAGCGGGAGATTCAATGAGCAGTTCTTC
CDR3: CASSQDSGRFNEQFF
size: -
V: TRBV4-1
J: TRBJ2-1
D: TRBD2

DNA: TGTGCCTGGAGTGTTAGGGGTGGACAGCCCCAGCATTTT
CDR3: CAWSVRGGQPQHF
size: -
V: TRBV30
J: TRBJ1-5
D: -

DNA: TGCGCCAGCAGCCAAGGGGGCGGGGCGAACACCGGGGAGCTGTTTTTT
CDR3: CASSQGGGANTGELFF
size: -
V: TRBV4-3
J: TRBJ2-2
D: -

DNA: TGTGCCTGGAGTGTACAAGAGGATGAGCAGTACTTC
CDR3: CAWSVQEDEQYF
size: -
V: TRBV30
J: TRBJ2-7
D: -

DNA: TGTGCCAGCAGCACATACAGGGATGGCGAGCAGTACTTC
CDR3: CASSTYRDGEQYF
size: once
V: TRBV7-2
J: TRBJ2-7
D: -

DNA: TGCGCCAGCAGTTCCGGGACAGGGTCCTACGAGCAGTACTTC
CDR3: CASSSGTGSYEQYF
size: -
V: TRBV5-1
J: TRBJ2-7
D: TRBD1

DNA: TGTGCCAGCAGTTCCACAGGAAACAATCAGCCCCAGCATTTT
CDR3: CASSSTGNNQPQHF
size: -
V: TRBV6-5
J: TRBJ1-5
D: -

DNA: TGCGCCAGCAGCCGGGGTCAGGAAGCGAGGGAGCAGTACTTC
CDR3: CASSRGQEAREQYF
size: -
V: TRBV5-1
J: TRBJ2-7
D: -

DNA: TGTGCCAGCTCCTCCGGGGGATCAGATTTCTATGGCTACACCTTC
CDR3: CASSSGGSDFYGYTF
size: once
V: TRBV28
J: TRBJ1-2
D: -

DNA: TGTGCCAGCAGCTTGGGGGGACAGGGAGGCTACGAGCAGTACTTC
CDR3: CASSLGGQGGYEQYF
size: -
V: TRBV5-4
J: TRBJ2-7
D: TRBD1

DNA: TGTGCCAGCAGTTTTGGCAGCCAAGAGACCCAGTACTTC
CDR3: CASSFGSQETQYF
size: -
V: TRBV28
J: TRBJ2-5
D: -

DNA: TGTGCCAGCAGCCAAGCCGCCGGGTTAACTGAAGCTTTCTTT
CDR3: CASSQAAGLTEAFF
size: -
V: TRBV14
J: TRBJ1-1
D: -

DNA: TGTGCCAGCAATCCTAGAGGACAGGGGGCGTACGAGCAGTACTTC
CDR3: CASNPRGQGAYEQYF
size: -
V: TRBV28
J: TRBJ2-7
D: TRBD1

DNA: TGTGCCAGCAGTGACGGGCTGCGGGGGCCCTACGAGCAGTACTTC
CDR3: CASSDGLRGPYEQYF
size: -
V: TRBV2
J: TRBJ2-7
D: -

DNA: TGCGCCAGCAGCCAAGATTGGGCGTTTAGTGGCGAGCAGTACTTC
CDR3: CASSQDWAFSGEQYF
size: -
V: TRBV4-1
J: TRBJ2-7
D: -

DNA: TGTGCCAGCAGCGAGGGACATGGACTAGCAGCAGATGAGCAGTTCTTC
CDR3: CASSEGHGLAADEQFF
size: once
V: TRBV9
J: TRBJ2-1
D: TRBD2

DNA: TGCGCCAGCAGTGAGGCCACGGAGTTTGCTGAAGCTTTCTTT
CDR3: CASSEATEFAEAFF
size: -
V: TRBV10-1
J: TRBJ1-1
D: -